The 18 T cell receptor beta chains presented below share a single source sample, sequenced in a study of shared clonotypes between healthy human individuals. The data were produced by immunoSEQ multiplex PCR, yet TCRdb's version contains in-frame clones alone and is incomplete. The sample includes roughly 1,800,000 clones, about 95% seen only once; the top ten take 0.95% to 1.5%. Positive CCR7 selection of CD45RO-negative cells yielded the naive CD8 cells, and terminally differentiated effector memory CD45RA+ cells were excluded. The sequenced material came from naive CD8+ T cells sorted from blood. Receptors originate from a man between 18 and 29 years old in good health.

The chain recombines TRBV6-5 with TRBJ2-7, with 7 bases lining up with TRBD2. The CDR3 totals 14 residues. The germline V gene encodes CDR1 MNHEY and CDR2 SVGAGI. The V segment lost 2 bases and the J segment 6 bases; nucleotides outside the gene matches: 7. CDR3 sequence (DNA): TGTGCCAGCAGTTACGGGGCGGGAGTTCGCGAGCAGTACTTC. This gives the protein CASSYGAGVREQYF.

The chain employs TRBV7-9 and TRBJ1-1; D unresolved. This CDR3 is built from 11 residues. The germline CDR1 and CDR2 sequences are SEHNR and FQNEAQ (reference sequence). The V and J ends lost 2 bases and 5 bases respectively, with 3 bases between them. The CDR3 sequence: CASSLQTEAFF. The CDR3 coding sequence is TGTGCCAGCAGCTTACAGACTGAAGCTTTCTTT.

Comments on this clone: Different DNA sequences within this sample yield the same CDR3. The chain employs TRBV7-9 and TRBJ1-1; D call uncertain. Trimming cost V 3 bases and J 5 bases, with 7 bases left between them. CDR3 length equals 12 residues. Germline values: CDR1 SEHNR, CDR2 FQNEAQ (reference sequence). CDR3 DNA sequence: TGTGCCAGCAGCTTCACTGGTACTGAAGCTTTCTTT. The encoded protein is CASSFTGTEAFF.

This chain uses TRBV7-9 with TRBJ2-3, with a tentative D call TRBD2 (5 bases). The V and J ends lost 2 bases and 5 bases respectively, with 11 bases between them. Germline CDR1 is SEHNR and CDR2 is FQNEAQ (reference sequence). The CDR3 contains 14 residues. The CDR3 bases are TGTGCCAGCAGCTTATCAGCGGAGCTAGATACGCAGTATTTT. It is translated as CASSLSAELDTQYF.

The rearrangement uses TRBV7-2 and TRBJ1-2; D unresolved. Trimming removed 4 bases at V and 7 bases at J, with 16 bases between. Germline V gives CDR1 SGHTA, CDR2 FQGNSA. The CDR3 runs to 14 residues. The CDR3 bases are TGTGCCAGCAGCTCCGGCGGGTTTATAGGTGGCTACACCTTC. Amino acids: CASSSGGFIGGYTF.

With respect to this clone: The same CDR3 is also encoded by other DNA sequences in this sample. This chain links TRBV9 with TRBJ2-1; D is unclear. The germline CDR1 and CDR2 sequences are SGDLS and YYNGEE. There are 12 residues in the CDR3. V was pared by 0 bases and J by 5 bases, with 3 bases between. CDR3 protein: CASSVGHNEQFF. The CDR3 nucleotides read TGTGCCAGCAGCGTAGGCCACAATGAGCAGTTCTTC.

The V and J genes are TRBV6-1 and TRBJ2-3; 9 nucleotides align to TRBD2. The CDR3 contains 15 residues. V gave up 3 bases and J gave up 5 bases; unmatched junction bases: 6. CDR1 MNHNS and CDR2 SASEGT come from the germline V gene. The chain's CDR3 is CASSDIAGVGDTQYF. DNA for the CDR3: TGTGCCAGCAGTGATATAGCGGGGGTGGGAGATACGCAGTATTTT.

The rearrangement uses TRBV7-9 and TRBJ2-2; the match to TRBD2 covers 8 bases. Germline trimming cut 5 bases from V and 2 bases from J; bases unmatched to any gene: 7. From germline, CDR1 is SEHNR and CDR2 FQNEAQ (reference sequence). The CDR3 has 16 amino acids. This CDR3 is CASSALAGPNTGELFF. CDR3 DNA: TGTGCCAGCAGCGCTTTAGCGGGGCCAAACACCGGGGAGCTGTTTTTT.

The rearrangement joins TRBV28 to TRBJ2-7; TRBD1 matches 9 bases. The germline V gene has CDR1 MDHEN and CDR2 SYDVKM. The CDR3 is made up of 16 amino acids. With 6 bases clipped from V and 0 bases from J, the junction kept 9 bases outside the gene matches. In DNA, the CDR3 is TGTGCCAGCAGCCCCACCGGGACAGGGCTCTCCTACGAGCAGTACTTC. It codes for CASSPTGTGLSYEQYF. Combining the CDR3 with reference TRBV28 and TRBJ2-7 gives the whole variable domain DVKVTQSSRYLVKRTGEKVFLECVQDMDHENMFWYRQDPGLGLRLIYFSYDVKMKEKGDIPEGYSVSREKKERFSLILESASTNQTSMYLCASSPTGTGLSYEQYFGPGTRLTVT.

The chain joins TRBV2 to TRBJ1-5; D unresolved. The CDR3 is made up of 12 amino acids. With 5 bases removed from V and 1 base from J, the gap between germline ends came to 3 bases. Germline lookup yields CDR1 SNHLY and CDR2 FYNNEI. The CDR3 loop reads CASSHSNQPQHF. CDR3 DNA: TGTGCCAGCAGTCACAGCAATCAGCCCCAGCATTTT.

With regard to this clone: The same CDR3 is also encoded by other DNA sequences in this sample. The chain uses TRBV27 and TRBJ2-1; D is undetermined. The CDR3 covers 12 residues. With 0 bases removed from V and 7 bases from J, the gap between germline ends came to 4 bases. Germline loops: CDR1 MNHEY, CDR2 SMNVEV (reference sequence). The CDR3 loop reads CASSLSGNEQFF. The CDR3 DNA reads TGTGCCAGCAGTTTATCGGGGAATGAGCAGTTCTTC.

In DNA form, the CDR3 reads TGTGCCTGGAGGCAGGGGAACACCGGGGAGCTGTTTTTT. It is translated as CAWRQGNTGELFF. V gene TRBV30 combines with J gene TRBJ2-2; TRBD1 is a possible D gene (5 bases). The CDR3 is 13 residues long. The germline CDR1 and CDR2 sequences are GTSNPN and SVGIG (reference sequence). V was trimmed by 3 bases and J by 1 base, leaving 6 bases between them.

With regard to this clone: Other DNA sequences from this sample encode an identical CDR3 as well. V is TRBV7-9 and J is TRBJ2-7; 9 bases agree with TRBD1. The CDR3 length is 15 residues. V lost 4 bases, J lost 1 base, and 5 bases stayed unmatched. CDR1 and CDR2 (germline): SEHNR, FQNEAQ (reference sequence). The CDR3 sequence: CASSSPGQGSYEQYF. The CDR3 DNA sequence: TGTGCCAGCAGCTCTCCGGGACAGGGATCCTACGAGCAGTACTTC.

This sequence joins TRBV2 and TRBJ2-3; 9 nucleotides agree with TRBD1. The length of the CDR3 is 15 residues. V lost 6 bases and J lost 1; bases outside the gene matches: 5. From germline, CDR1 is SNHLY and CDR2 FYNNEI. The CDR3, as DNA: TGTGCCAGCAGCCCGACAGGGGGGGGCACAGATACGCAGTATTTT. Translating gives CASSPTGGGTDTQYF.

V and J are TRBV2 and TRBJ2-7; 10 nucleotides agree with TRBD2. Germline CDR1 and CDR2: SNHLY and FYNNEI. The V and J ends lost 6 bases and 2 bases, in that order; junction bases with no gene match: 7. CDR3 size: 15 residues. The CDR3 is CASRYIAGGTYEQYF. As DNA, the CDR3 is TGTGCCAGCAGGTATATAGCGGGGGGAACCTACGAGCAGTACTTC.

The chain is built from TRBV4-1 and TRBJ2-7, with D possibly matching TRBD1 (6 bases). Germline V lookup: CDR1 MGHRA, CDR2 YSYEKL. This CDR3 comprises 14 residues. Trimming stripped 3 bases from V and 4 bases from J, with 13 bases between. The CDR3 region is CASSQETGKYEQYF. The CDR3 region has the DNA TGCGCCAGCAGCCAGGAGACAGGAAAATACGAGCAGTACTTC.

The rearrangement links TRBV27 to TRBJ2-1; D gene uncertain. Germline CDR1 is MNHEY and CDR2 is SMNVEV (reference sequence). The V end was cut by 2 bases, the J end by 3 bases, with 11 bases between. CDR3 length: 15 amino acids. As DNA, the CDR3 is TGTGCCAGCAGTTTAGGCGGAGACTTCTACAATGAGCAGTTCTTC. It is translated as CASSLGGDFYNEQFF.

In nucleotides, the CDR3 is TGTGCCAGCAGCTTCCCCCTATCAGGGCTAGCGGGAGCCGCAGATACGCAGTATTTT. Protein sequence: CASSFPLSGLAGAADTQYF. V usage is TRBV11-2 and J usage is TRBJ2-3, with 10 bases identical to TRBD2. The germline V gene encodes CDR1 SGHAT and CDR2 FQNNGV. V gave up 3 bases and J gave up 4 bases; unmatched junction bases: 16. The CDR3 covers 19 residues.